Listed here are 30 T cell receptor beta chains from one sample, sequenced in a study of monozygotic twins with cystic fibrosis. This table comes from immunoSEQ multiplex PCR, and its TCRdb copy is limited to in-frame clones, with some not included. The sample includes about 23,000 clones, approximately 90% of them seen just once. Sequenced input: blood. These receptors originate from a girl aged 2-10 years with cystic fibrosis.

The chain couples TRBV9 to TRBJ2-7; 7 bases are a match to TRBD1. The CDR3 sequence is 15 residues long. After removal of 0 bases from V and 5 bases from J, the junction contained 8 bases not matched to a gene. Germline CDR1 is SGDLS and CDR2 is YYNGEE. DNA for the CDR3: TGTGCCAGCAGCGTAGGGGCAGGGGGAAGGGACGAGCAGTACTTC. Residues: CASSVGAGGRDEQYF.

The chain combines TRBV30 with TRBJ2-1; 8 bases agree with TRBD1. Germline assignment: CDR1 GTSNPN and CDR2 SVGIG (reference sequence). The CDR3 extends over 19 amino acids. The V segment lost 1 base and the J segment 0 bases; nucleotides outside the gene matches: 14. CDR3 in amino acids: CAWSGFRTGIKSSYNEQFF. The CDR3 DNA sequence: TGTGCCTGGAGTGGGTTTAGGACAGGGATAAAGAGCTCCTACAATGAGCAGTTCTTC.

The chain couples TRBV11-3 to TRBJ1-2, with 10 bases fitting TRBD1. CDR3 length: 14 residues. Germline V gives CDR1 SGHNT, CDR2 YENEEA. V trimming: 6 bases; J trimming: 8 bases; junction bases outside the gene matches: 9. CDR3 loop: CASSHRDRGAGYTF. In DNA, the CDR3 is TGTGCCAGCAGTCACCGGGACAGGGGTGCGGGCTACACCTTC.

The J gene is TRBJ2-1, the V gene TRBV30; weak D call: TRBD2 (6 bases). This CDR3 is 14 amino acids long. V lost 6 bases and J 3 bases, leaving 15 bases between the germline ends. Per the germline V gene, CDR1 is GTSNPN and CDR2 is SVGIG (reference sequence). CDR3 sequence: CACPGLSFYNEQFF. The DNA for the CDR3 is TGTGCCTGCCCGGGACTTTCCTTCTACAATGAGCAGTTCTTC. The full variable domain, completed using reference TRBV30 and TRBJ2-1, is SQTIHQWPATLVQPVGSPLSLECTVEGTSNPNLYWYRQAAGRGLQLLFYSVGIGQISSEVPQNLSASRPQDRQFILSSKKLLLSDSGFYLCACPGLSFYNEQFFGPGTRLTVL.

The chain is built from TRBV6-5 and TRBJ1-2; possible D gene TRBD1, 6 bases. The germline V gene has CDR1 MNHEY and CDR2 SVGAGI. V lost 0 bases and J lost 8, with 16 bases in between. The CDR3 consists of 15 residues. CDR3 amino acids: CASSYSRGGLKGYTF. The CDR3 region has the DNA TGTGCCAGCAGTTACTCGAGGGGGGGCCTGAAGGGCTACACCTTC.

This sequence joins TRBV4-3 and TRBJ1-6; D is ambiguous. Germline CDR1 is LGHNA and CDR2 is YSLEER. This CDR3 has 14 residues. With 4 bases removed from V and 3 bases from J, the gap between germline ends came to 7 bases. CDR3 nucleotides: TGCGCCAGCAGCCCGGATTACTATAATTCACCCCTCCACTTT. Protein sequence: CASSPDYYNSPLHF.

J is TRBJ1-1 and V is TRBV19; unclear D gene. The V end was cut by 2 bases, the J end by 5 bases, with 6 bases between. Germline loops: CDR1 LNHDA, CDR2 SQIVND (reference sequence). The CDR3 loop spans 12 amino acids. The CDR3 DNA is TGTGCCAGTAGTATATTGGGGACTGAAGCTTTCTTT. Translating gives CASSILGTEAFF. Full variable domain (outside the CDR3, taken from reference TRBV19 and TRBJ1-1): DGGITQSPKYLFRKEGQNVTLSCEQNLNHDAMYWYRQDPGQGLRLIYYSQIVNDFQKGDIAEGYSVSREKKESFPLTVTSAQKNPTAFYLCASSILGTEAFFGQGTRLTVV.

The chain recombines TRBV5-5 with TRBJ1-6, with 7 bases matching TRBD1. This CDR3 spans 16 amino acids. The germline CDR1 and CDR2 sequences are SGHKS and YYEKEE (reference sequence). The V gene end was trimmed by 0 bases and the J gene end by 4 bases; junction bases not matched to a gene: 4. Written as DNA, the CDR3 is TGTGCCAGCAGCTTGGAAAAGGACAGGTATAATTCACCCCTCCACTTT. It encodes CASSLEKDRYNSPLHF.

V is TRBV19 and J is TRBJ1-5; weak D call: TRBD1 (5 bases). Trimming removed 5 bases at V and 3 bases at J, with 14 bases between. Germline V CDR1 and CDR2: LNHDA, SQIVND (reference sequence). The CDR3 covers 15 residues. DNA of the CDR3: TGTGCCAGTAGTCCCGTGGGGGGGTCCAATCAGCCCCAGCATTTT. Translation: CASSPVGGSNQPQHF.

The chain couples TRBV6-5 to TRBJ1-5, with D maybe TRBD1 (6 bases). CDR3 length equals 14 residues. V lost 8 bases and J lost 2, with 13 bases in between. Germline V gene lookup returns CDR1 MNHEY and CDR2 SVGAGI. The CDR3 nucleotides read TGTGCCAGCTGCTCGTCAGGGGGCAATCAGCCCCAGCATTTT. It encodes CASCSSGGNQPQHF.

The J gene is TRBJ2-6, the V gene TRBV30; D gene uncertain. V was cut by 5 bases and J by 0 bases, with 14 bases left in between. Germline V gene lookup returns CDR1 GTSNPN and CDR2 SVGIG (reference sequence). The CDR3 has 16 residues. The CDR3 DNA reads TGTGCCTGGCAGTCGAATCGAATCTCTGGGGCCAACGTCCTGACTTTC. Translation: CAWQSNRISGANVLTF.

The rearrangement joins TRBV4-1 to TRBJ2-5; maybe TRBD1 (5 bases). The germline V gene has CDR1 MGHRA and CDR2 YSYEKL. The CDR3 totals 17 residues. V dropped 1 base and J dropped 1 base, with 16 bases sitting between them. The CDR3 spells CASSQGQSPTLQETQYF. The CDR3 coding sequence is TGCGCCAGCAGCCAAGGACAGTCACCTACCCTCCAAGAGACCCAGTACTTC.

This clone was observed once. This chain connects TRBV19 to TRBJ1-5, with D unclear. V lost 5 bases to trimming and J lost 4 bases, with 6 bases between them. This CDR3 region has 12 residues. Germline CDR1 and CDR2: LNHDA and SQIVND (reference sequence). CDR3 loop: CASSVINQPQHF. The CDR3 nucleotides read TGTGCCAGTAGTGTGATAAATCAGCCCCAGCATTTT. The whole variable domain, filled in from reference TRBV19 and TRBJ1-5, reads DGGITQSPKYLFRKEGQNVTLSCEQNLNHDAMYWYRQDPGQGLRLIYYSQIVNDFQKGDIAEGYSVSREKKESFPLTVTSAQKNPTAFYLCASSVINQPQHFGDGTRLSIL.

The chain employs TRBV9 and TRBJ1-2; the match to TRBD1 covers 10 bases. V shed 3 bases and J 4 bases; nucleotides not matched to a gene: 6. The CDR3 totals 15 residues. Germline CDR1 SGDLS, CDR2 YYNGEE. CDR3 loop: CASSAGTGALYGYTF. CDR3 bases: TGTGCCAGCAGCGCAGGGACAGGGGCCCTCTATGGCTACACCTTC.

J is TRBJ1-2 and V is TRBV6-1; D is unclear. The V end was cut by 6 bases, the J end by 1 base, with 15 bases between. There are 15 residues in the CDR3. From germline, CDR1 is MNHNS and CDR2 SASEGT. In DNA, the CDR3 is TGTGCCAGCAGCGAATCGGGCAGTGGTAACTATGGCTACACCTTC. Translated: CASSESGSGNYGYTF.

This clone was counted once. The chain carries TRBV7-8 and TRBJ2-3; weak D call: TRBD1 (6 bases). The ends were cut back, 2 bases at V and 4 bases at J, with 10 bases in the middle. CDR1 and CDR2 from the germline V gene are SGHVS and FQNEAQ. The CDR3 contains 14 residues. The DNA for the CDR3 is TGTGCCAGCAGCTTACAGGGGTTCGCAGATACGCAGTATTTT. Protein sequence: CASSLQGFADTQYF.

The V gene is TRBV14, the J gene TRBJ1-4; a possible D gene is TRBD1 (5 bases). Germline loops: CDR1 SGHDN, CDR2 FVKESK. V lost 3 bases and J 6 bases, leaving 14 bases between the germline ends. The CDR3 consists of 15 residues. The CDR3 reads CASSHTHRIHEKLFF. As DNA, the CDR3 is TGTGCCAGCAGCCACACCCACAGGATCCATGAAAAACTGTTTTTT.

The CDR3 DNA sequence: TGTGCCTGGAAGACAGGGGGAAAGGCAAACACTGAAGCTTTCTTT. Translated: CAWKTGGKANTEAFF. The rearrangement joins TRBV30 to TRBJ1-1, with TRBD1 matching over 9 bases. V lost 4 bases, J lost 2 bases, and 8 bases stayed unmatched. The V gene's germline CDR1 is GTSNPN and CDR2 SVGIG (reference sequence). CDR3 length: 15 amino acids.

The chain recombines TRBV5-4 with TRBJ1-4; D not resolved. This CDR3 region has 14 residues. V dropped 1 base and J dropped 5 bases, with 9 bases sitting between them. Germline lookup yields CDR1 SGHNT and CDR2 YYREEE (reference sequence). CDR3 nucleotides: TGTGCCAGCAGCTTGTGGGGTATCAATGAAAAACTGTTTTTT. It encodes CASSLWGINEKLFF.

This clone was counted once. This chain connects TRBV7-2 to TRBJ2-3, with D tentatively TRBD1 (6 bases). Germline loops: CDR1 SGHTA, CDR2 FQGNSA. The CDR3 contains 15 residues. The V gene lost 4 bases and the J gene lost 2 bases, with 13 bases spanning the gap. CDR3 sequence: CASSSPQGHTDTQYF. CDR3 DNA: TGTGCCAGCAGCTCCCCACAGGGTCACACAGATACGCAGTATTTT.

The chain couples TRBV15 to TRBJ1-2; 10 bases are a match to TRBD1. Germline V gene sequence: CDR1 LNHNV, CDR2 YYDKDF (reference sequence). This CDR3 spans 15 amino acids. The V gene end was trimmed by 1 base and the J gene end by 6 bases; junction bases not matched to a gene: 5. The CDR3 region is CATSRAGQGSNGYTF. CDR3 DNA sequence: TGTGCCACCAGCAGAGCGGGACAGGGGTCAAATGGCTACACCTTC.

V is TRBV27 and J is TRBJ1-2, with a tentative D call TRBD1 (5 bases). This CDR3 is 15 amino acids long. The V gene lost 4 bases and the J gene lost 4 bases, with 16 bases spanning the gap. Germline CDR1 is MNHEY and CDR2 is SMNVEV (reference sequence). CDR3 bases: TGTGCCAGCAGTTCTACAGGTGCGTTCGGCTATGGCTACACCTTC. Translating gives CASSSTGAFGYGYTF.

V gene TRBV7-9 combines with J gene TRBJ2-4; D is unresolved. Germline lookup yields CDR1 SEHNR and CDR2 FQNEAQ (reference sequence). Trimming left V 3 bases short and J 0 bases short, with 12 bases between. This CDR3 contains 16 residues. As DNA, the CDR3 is TGTGCCAGCAGCTTGTATCGGGTCCTAGCCAAAAACATTCAGTACTTC. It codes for CASSLYRVLAKNIQYF.

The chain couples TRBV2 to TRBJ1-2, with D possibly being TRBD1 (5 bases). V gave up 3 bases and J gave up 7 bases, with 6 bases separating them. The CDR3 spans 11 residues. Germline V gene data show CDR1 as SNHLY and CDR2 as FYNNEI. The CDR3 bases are TGTGCCAGCAGTGACAGGGTTGGCTACACCTTC. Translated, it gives CASSDRVGYTF.

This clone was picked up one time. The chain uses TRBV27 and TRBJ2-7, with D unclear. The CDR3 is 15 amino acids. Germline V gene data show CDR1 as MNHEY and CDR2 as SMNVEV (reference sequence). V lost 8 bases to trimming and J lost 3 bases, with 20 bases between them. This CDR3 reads CASGALEAGIYEQYF. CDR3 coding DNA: TGTGCCAGCGGCGCCCTAGAGGCAGGAATCTACGAGCAGTACTTC.

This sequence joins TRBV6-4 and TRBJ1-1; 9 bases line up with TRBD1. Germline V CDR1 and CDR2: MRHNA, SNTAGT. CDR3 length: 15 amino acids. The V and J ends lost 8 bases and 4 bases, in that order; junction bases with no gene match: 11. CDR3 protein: CASRDWDRDGTEAFF. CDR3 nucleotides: TGTGCCAGCCGCGATTGGGACAGGGATGGCACTGAAGCTTTCTTT.

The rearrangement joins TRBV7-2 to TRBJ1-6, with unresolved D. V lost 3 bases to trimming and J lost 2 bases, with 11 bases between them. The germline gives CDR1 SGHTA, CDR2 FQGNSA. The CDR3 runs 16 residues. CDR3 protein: CASSLATVTYNSPLHF. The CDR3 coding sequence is TGTGCCAGCAGCTTGGCCACAGTTACCTATAATTCACCCCTCCACTTT.

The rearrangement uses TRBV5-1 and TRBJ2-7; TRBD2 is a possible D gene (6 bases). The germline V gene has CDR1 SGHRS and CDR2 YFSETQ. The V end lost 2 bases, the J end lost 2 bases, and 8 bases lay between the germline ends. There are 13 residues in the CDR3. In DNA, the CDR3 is TGCGCCAGCAGCTTATCGGGGGCCTACGAGCAGTACTTC. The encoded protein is CASSLSGAYEQYF.

The CDR3 bases are TGTGCCAGCAGCTTAGAGCCTTCGAGGGGGTATACCTTC. It is translated as CASSLEPSRGYTF. The V gene is TRBV11-3, the J gene TRBJ1-2, with D possibly being TRBD1 (6 bases). The germline V gene has CDR1 SGHNT and CDR2 YENEEA. The length of the CDR3 is 13 residues. V was shortened by 0 bases and J by 14 bases, with 16 bases between the two germline ends.

CDR3 bases: TGTGCCAGGATTAACGAGCAGTACTTC. Translated: CARINEQYF. V usage is TRBV6-1 and J usage is TRBJ2-7, with D uncertain. This CDR3 is 9 amino acids long. The germline V and J ends were trimmed by 9 bases and 5 bases, with 5 bases remaining between them. Germline loops: CDR1 MNHNS, CDR2 SASEGT.